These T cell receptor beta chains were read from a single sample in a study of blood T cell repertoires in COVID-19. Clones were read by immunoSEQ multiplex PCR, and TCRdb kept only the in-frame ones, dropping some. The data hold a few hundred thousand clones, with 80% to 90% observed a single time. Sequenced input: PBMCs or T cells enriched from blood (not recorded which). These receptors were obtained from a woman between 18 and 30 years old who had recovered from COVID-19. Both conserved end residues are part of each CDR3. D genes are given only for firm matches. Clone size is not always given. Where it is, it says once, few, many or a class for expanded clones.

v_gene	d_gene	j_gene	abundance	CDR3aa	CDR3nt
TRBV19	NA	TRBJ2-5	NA	CASSVNGGETQYF	TGTGCCAGTAGTGTGAATGGGGGGGAGACCCAGTACTTC
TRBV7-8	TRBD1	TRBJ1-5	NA	CASRLDRVNQPQHF	TGTGCCAGCAGACTTGACAGGGTAAATCAGCCCCAGCATTTT
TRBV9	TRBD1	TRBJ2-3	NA	CASSTAGTGRTQYF	TGTGCCAGCAGCACAGCCGGGACAGGGCGAACGCAGTATTTT
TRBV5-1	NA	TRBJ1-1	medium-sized	CASSPDSRTEAFF	TGCGCCAGCAGCCCGGACAGCCGAACTGAAGCTTTCTTT
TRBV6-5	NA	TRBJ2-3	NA	CASSYSREDTQYF	TGTGCCAGCAGTTACTCCCGGGAGGATACGCAGTATTTT
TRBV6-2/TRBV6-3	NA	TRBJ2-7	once	CASSETVGQYF	TGTGCCAGCAGTGAGACAGTGGGGCAGTACTTC
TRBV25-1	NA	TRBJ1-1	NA	CASSLTGPTEAFF	TGTGCCAGCAGTCTCACAGGGCCCACTGAAGCTTTCTTT
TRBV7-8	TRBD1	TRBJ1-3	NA	CASSTRTGSYANTIYF	TGTGCCAGCAGCACACGGACAGGGTCATATGCAAACACCATATATTTT
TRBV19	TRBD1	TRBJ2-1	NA	CASRTGTGSLDQFF	TGTGCCAGTAGGACCGGGACAGGGAGTTTAGACCAGTTCTTC
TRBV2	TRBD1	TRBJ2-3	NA	CASSKDRASTDTQYF	TGTGCCAGCAGTAAAGACAGGGCTAGCACAGATACGCAGTATTTT
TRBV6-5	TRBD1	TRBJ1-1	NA	CASEGTGDTEAFF	TGTGCCAGCGAGGGGACAGGGGACACTGAAGCTTTCTTT
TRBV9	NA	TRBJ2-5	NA	CASSVSYQETQYF	TGTGCCAGCAGCGTATCGTACCAAGAGACCCAGTACTTC
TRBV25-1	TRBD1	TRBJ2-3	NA	CASSEYLQTGASTDTQYF	TGTGCCAGCAGTGAATATCTTCAAACAGGGGCTAGCACAGATACGCAGTATTTT
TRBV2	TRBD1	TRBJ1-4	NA	CASSETGGEEKLFF	TGTGCCAGCAGTGAAACAGGGGGCGAAGAAAAACTGTTTTTT
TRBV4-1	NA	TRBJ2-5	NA	CASSYTAGETQYF	TGCGCCAGCAGCTACACCGCGGGAGAGACCCAGTACTTC
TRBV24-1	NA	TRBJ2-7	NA	CATGTLLGGVYEQYF	TGTGCCACCGGGACTCTCCTGGGGGGAGTTTACGAGCAGTACTTC
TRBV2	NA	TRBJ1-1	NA	CASQQGLFSGNTEAFF	TGTGCCAGCCAACAGGGTTTGTTTTCGGGTAACACTGAAGCTTTCTTT
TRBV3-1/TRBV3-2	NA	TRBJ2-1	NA	CASSQGSNEQFF	TGTGCCAGCAGCCAAGGGAGCAATGAGCAGTTCTTC
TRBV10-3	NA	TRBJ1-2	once	CAISERNTAYYGYTF	TGTGCCATCAGTGAGAGAAATACAGCTTACTATGGCTACACCTTC
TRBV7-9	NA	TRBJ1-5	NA	CASSLTGQPQHF	TGTGCCAGCAGCTTAACGGGGCAGCCCCAGCATTTT
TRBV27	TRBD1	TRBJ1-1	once	CASSQTGGPTEAFF	TGTGCCAGCAGCCAGACAGGGGGGCCAACTGAAGCTTTCTTT
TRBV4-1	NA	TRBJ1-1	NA	CASSQHGAEAFF	TGCGCCAGCAGCCAACACGGGGCTGAAGCTTTCTTT
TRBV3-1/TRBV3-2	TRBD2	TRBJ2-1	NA	CASSLSSGGAVEQFF	TGTGCCAGCAGCTTATCTAGCGGGGGGGCCGTTGAGCAGTTCTTC
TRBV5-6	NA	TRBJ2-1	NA	CASSLVTVAYNEQFF	TGTGCCAGCAGCTTGGTTACAGTAGCCTACAATGAGCAGTTCTTC
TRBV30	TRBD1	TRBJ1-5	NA	CAFAPGGEQPQHF	TGTGCCTTCGCCCCAGGGGGCGAACAGCCCCAGCATTTT
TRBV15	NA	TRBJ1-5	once	CATSYRQVNQPQHF	TGTGCCACCAGCTATCGACAGGTTAATCAGCCCCAGCATTTT
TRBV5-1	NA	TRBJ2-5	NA	CASSPEGRGETQYF	TGCGCCAGCAGCCCCGAAGGCCGCGGGGAGACCCAGTACTTC
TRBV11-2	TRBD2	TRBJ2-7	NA	CASSQLAGGFLESSYEQYF	TGTGCCAGCAGCCAACTAGCGGGGGGGTTCTTGGAAAGCTCCTACGAGCAGTACTTC
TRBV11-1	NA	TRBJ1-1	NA	CASSLGGNTEAFF	TGTGCCAGCAGCTTAGGAGGGAACACTGAAGCTTTCTTT
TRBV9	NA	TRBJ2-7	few	CASSSGPLLSYEQYF	TGTGCCAGCAGCTCAGGGCCCCTCCTTTCTTACGAGCAGTACTTC